This TCR beta chain derives from a study of blood T cell repertoires in COVID-19. The length of the CDR3 is 15 residues. CDR1 is SGHRS and CDR2 is YFSETQ in the germline V gene. V gave up 0 bases and J gave up 9 bases; unmatched junction bases: 7. Methods used by the authors: Amplifying reference gene primers gave estimates of nucleated cell counts. Some clones are missing from TCRdb's copy, which holds only in-frame ones; the method was immunoSEQ multiplex PCR. The V and J calls and the clone size are those of that table, but D and trimming were determined from the DNA. The table shows approximately 300,000 clones, with around 89% occurring only once.

V and J are TRBV5-1 and TRBJ2-1; the match to TRBD1 covers 9 bases. This sequence was found in a middle-aged man with acute or convalescent COVID-19. Sequenced input: peripheral blood. The CDR3 DNA sequence: TGCGCCAGCAGCTTGGTAAGGACAGGGGTCACTGAGCAGTTCTTC. Amino acid sequence: CASSLVRTGVTEQFF.